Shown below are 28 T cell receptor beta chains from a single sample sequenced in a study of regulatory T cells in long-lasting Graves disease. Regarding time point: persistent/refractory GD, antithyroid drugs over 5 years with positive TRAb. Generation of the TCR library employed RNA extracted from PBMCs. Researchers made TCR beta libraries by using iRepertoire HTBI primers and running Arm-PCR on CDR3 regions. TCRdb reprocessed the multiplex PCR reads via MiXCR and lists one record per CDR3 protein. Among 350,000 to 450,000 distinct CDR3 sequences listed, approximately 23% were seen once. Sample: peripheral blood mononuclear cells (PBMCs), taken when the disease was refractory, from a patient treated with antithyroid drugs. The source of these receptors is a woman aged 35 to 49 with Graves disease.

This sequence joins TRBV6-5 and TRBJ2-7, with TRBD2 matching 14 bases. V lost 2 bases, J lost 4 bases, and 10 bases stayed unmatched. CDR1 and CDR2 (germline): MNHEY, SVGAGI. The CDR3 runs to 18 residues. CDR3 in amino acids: CASSYGTSGRSVWYEQYF. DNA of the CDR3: TGTGCCAGCAGTTACGGGACTAGCGGGAGATCTGTGTGGTACGAGCAGTACTTC.

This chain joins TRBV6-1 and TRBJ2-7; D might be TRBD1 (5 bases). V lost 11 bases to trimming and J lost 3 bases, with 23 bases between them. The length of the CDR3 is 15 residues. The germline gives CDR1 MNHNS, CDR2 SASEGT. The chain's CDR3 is CASADFGAHNYEQYF. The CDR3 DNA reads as TGTGCCTCAGCCGACTTTGGGGCCCACAACTACGAGCAGTACTTC.

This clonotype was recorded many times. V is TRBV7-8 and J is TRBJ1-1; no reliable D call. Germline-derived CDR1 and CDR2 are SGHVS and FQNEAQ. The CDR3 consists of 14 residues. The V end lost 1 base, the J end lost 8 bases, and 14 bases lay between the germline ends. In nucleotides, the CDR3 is TGTGCCAGCAGCTTAGGAGGCGGATGGACCGAAGCTTTCTTT. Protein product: CASSLGGGWTEAFF.

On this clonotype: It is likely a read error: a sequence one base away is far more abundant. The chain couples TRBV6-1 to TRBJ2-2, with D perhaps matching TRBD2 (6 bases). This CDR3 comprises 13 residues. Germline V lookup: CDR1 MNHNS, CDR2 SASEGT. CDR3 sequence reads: CASSESGTGGLFF. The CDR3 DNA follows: TGCGCCAGCAGTGAGTCAGGCACCGGGGGGCTGTTTTTT.

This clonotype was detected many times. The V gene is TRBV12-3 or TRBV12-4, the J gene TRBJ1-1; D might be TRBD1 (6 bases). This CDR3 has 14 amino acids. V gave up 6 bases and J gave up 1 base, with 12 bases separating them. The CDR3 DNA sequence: TGTGCCAGCAGCCTAGGGGGTGGGAACACTGAAGCTTTCTTT. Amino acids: CASSLGGGNTEAFF.

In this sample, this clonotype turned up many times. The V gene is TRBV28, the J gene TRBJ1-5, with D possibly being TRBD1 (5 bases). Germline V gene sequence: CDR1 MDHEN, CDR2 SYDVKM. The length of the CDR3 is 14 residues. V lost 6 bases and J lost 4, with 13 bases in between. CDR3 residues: CASSKDSLNQPQHF. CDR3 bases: TGTGCCAGCAGCAAAGACAGTCTTAATCAGCCCCAGCATTTT.

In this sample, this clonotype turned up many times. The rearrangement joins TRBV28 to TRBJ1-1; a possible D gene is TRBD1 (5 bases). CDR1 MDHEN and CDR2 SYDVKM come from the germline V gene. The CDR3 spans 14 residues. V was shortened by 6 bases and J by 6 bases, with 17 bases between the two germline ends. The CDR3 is CASRLRVGTPEAFF. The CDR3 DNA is TGTGCCAGCAGATTACGGGTCGGGACGCCTGAAGCTTTCTTT.

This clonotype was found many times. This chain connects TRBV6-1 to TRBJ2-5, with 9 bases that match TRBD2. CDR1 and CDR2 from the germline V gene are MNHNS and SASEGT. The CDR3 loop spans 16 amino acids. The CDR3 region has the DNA TGTGCTACACGTTACCTTCTAGCGGGGCTCCAAGAGACCCAGTACTTC. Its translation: CATRYLLAGLQETQYF.

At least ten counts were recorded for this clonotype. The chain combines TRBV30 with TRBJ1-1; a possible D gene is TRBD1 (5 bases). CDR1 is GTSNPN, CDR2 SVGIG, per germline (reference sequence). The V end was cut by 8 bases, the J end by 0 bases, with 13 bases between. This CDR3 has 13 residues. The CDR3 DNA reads TGTGCCCGTCGACAGAGCATGAACACTGAAGCTTTCTTT. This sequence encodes CARRQSMNTEAFF.

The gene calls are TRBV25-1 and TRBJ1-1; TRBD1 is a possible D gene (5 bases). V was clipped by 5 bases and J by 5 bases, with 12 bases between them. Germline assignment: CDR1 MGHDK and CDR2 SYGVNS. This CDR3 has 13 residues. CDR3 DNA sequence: TGTGCCAGCAGTCTCCATGGGGGAACTGAAGCTTTCTTT. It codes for CASSLHGGTEAFF. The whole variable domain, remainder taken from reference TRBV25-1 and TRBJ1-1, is EADIYQTPRYLVIGTGKKITLECSQTMGHDKMYWYQQDPGMELHLIHYSYGVNSTEKGDLSSESTVSRIRTEHFPLTLESARPSHTSQYLCASSLHGGTEAFFGQGTRLTVV.

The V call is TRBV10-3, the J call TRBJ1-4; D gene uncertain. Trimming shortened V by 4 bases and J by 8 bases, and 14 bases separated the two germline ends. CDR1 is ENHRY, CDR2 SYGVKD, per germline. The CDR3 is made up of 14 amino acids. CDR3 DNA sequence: TGTGCCATCAGTGTCGGGGAATTGGGCGAAAAACTGTTTTTT. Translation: CAISVGELGEKLFF.

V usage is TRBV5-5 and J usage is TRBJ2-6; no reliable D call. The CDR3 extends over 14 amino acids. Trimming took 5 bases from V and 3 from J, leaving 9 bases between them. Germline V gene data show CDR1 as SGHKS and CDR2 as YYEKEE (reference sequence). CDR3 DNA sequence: TGTGCCAGCAGAGAGGATCTTGGGGCCAACGTCCTGACTTTC. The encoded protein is CASREDLGANVLTF.

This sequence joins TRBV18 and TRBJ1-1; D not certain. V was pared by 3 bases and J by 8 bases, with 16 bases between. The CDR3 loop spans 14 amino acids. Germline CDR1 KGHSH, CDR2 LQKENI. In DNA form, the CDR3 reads TGTGCCAGCTCACCTAGGGCGACGCCGCCAGAAGCTTTCTTT. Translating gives CASSPRATPPEAFF. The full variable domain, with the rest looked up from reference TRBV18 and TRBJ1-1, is NAGVMQNPRHLVRRRGQEARLRCSPMKGHSHVYWYRQLPEEGLKFMVYLQKENIIDESGMPKERFSAEFPKEGPSILRIQQVVRGDSAAYFCASSPRATPPEAFFGQGTRLTVV.

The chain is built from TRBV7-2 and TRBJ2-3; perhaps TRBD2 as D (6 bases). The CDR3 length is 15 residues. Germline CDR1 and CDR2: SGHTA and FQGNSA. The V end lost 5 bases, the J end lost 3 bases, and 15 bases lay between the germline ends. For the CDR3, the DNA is TGTGCCAGCAGCCGAGCCGGGACTTCTACAGATACGCAGTATTTT. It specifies CASSRAGTSTDTQYF.

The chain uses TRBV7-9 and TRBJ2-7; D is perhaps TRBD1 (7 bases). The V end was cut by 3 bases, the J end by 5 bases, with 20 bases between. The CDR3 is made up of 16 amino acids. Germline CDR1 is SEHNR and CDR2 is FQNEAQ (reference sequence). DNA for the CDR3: TGTGCCAGCAGCTTCCCCGGTTATCAGGGGGGCGACGAGCAGTACTTC. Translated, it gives CASSFPGYQGGDEQYF.

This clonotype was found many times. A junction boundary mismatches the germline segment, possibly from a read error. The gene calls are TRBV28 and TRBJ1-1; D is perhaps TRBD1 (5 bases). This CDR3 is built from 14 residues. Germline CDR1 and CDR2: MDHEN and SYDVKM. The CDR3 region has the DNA TGTGCCAGCAGCTTATGGGGAGGGGACACTGAAGCTTTCTTT. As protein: CASSLWGGDTEAFF.

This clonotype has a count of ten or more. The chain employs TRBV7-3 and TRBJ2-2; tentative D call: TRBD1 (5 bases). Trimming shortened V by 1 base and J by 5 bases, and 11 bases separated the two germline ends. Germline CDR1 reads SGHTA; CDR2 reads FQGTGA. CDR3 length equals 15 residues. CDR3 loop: CASSLIGQGTGELFF. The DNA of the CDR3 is TGTGCCAGCAGCTTAATAGGCCAGGGTACCGGGGAGCTGTTTTTT.

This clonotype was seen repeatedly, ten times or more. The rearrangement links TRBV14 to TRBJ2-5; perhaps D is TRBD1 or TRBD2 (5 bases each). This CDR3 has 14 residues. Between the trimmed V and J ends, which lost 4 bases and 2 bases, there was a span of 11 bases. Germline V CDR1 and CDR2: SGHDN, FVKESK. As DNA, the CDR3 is TGTGCCAGCAGCCGATGGGACCAACAAGAGACCCAGTACTTC. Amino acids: CASSRWDQQETQYF.

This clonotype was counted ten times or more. CDR3 residues: CASSSSLGRMNTEAFF. The CDR3 DNA reads TGTGCCAGCAGTTCCTCGTTGGGCAGAATGAACACTGAAGCTTTCTTT. This chain connects TRBV12-3 or TRBV12-4 to TRBJ1-1; no reliable D call. V lost 4 bases and J lost 0, with 15 bases in between. The CDR3 is 16 residues long.

Written as DNA, the CDR3 is TGTGCCAGCAGTTACGGACAGGGCGGGAGAAACACCATATATTTT. It codes for CASSYGQGGRNTIYF. The chain carries TRBV6-9 and TRBJ1-3; 8 nucleotides align to TRBD1. With V trimmed by 3 bases and J by 5 bases, 6 bases remained unmatched. The CDR3 is 15 residues long. Germline CDR1 is MNHGY and CDR2 is SVAAGI.

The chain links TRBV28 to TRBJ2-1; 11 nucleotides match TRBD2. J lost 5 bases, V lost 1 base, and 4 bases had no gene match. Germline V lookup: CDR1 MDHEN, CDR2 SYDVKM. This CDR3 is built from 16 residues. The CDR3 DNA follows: TGTGCCAGCAGTTTATATTTAGCGGGAGGGCACAATGAGCAGTTCTTC. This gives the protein CASSLYLAGGHNEQFF.

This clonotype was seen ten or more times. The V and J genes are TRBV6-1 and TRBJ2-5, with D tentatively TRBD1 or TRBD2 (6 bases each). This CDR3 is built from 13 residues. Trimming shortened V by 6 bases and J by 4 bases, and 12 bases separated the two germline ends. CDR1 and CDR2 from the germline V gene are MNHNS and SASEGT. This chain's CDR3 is CASSVQGGETQYF. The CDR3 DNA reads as TGTGCCAGCAGCGTACAGGGAGGAGAGACCCAGTACTTC.

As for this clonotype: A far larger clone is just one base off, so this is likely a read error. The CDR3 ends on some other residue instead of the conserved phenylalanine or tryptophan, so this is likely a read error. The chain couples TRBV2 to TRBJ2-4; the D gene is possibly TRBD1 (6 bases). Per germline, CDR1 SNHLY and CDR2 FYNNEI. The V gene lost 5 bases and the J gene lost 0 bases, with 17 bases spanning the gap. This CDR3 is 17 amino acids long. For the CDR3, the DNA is TGTGCCAGCAGTTTAGGCCTTGGACAGTTAGCCAAAAACATTCAGTACCTC. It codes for CASSLGLGQLAKNIQYL.

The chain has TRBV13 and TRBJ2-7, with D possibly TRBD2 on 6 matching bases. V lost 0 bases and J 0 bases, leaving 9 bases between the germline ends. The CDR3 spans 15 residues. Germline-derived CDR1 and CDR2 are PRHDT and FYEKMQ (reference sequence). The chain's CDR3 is CASSLGAGNSYEQYF. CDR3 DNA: TGTGCCAGCAGCTTAGGGGCGGGGAACTCCTACGAGCAGTACTTC.

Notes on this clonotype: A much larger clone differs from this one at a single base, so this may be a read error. CDR3 sequence: CASGFWAVESNQPQHF. CDR3 sequence (DNA): TGTGCCAGCGGTTTTTGGGCCGTGGAGAGCAATCAGCCCCAGCATTTT. J is TRBJ1-5 and V is TRBV28; unclear D gene. This CDR3 has 16 amino acids. Germline values: CDR1 MDHEN, CDR2 SYDVKM.

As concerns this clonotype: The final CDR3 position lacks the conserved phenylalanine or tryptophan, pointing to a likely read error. The CDR3 DNA follows: TGTGCCAGCAGTTTAAGGCTCCGGGACGCCCCGGGGTACGAGCAGTACCTC. Translating gives CASSLRLRDAPGYEQYL. The chain uses TRBV12-3 or TRBV12-4 and TRBJ2-7, with D perhaps given as TRBD1 or TRBD2 (5 bases each). CDR3 length equals 17 residues. Trimming stripped 2 bases from V and 4 bases from J, with 21 bases between.

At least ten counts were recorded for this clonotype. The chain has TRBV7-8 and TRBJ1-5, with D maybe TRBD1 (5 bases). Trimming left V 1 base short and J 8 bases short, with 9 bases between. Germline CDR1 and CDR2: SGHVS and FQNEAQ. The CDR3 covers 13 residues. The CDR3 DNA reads TGTGCCAGCAGCTTAGGGACAAGCAAGCCCCAGCATTTT. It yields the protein CASSLGTSKPQHF.

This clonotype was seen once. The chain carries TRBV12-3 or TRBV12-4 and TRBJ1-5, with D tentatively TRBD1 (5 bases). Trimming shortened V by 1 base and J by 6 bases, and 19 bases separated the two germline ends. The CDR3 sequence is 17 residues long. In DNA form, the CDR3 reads TGTGCCAGCAGTTTAGACCCTCGTGGGGGGTCGGGTCAGCCCCAGCATTTT. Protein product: CASSLDPRGGSGQPQHF.